This T cell receptor beta chain was sequenced during a study of technical replicates of blood from a handful of donors. Germline CDR1 reads LNHDA; CDR2 reads SQIVND (reference sequence). The length of the CDR3 is 15 residues. V lost 4 bases to trimming and J lost 2 bases, with 12 bases between them. Sequencing was performed with immunoSEQ multiplex PCR; in TCRdb, only in-frame clones are kept and a portion is missing. The table has around 100,000 clones, just under 95% seen once. Sequenced: T cells isolated from PBMCs. The clonotype comes from a human donor in good health. The chain links TRBV19 to TRBJ1-3; maybe TRBD1 (6 bases). The CDR3 DNA is TGTGCCAGTAGTAGCCCCCAGGGGACTGGAAACACCATATATTTT. It codes for CASSSPQGTGNTIYF. The full variable domain, completed using reference TRBV19 and TRBJ1-3, is DGGITQSPKYLFRKEGQNVTLSCEQNLNHDAMYWYRQDPGQGLRLIYYSQIVNDFQKGDIAEGYSVSREKKESFPLTVTSAQKNPTAFYLCASSSPQGTGNTIYFGEGSWLTVV.